The 14 T cell receptor beta chains below come from one sample, sequenced in a study of breast tumors, draining lymph nodes, adjacent tissues. In TCRdb, the multiplex PCR reads were re-called with MiXCR into one record per CDR3 protein. The table shows some 19,000 distinct CDR3 sequences, with about 50% occurring only once. Sequenced: breast tumor tissue. The receptor set was obtained from a female donor with breast cancer. Some clones in this sample may be carry-over from other donors' samples.

In its sample, this clonotype was seen many times. The rearrangement joins TRBV20-1 to TRBJ2-3, with 8 bases identical to TRBD1. The V and J ends lost 2 bases and 7 bases, in that order; junction bases with no gene match: 14. The CDR3 loop spans 16 amino acids. Germline-derived CDR1 and CDR2 are DFQATT and SNEGSKA (reference sequence). For the CDR3, the DNA is TGCAGTGCTAGAACCGGGAACAGGGGGAGTAGGTATACGCAGTATTTT. Protein: CSARTGNRGSRYTQYF.

This clonotype is a singleton in its sample. The genes are TRBV11-2 and TRBJ1-4, with TRBD1 matching 7 bases. Germline V gene sequence: CDR1 SGHAT, CDR2 FQNNGV. This CDR3 spans 16 amino acids. V was clipped by 5 bases and J by 4 bases; unmatched bases: 10. CDR3 DNA: TGTGCCAGCAGCCCTACAGGGGACAGAGATAATGAAAAACTGTTTTTT. Amino acids: CASSPTGDRDNEKLFF. The whole variable domain, filled in from reference TRBV11-2 and TRBJ1-4, reads EAGVAQSPRYKIIEKRQSVAFWCNPISGHATLYWYQQILGQGPKLLIQFQNNGVVDDSQLPKDRFSAERLKGVDSTLKIQPAKLEDSAVYLCASSPTGDRDNEKLFFGSGTQLSVL.

This clonotype is medium-sized. The V gene is TRBV27, the J gene TRBJ2-3, with a tentative D call TRBD2 (7 bases). V lost 5 bases and J 3 bases, leaving 12 bases between the germline ends. Germline loops: CDR1 MNHEY, CDR2 SMNVEV (reference sequence). There are 14 residues in the CDR3. CDR3 in amino acids: CASSRGGGTDTQYF. In DNA, the CDR3 is TGTGCCAGCAGTAGGGGAGGGGGGACAGATACGCAGTATTTT.

The CDR3 reads CASIVEGRNYGYTF. CDR3 coding DNA: TGTGCCAGCATCGTAGAAGGCCGCAACTATGGCTACACCTTC. The V gene is TRBV2, the J gene TRBJ1-2; D is uncertain. Trimming took 7 bases from V and 2 from J, leaving 14 bases between them. This CDR3 is 14 amino acids long. From germline, CDR1 is SNHLY and CDR2 FYNNEI.

Points on this clonotype: In this CDR3 the conserved last residue, phenylalanine or tryptophan, is missing, so a read error is likely. The rearrangement uses TRBV10-3 and TRBJ2-2, with 7 nucleotides matching TRBD1. The V gene end was trimmed by 6 bases and the J gene end by 4 bases; junction bases not matched to a gene: 5. The CDR3 is made up of 14 amino acids. CDR1 ENHRY and CDR2 SYGVKD come from the germline V gene. The CDR3 is CAISQDRPTGELFL. CDR3 bases: TGTGCCATCAGCCAGGACAGGCCCACCGGGGAGCTGTTTCTT.

This clonotype was detected once. This CDR3 reads CASSLLGETDTQYF. The CDR3 DNA reads TGTGCCAGCAGTTTATTAGGGGAAACAGATACGCAGTATTTT. J is TRBJ2-3 and V is TRBV28, with D possibly being TRBD1 (5 bases). Trimming cost V 1 base and J 3 bases, with 8 bases left between them. Germline V gene sequence: CDR1 MDHEN, CDR2 SYDVKM. The CDR3 runs 14 residues.

Remarks on this clonotype: Here the CDR3 omits its conserved ending phenylalanine or tryptophan, so a read error is the likely source. V usage is TRBV7-8 and J usage is TRBJ2-5; 7 bases match TRBD1. V shed 5 bases, J shed 0 bases, and the junction held 3 bases outside the gene matches. Per germline, CDR1 SGHVS and CDR2 FQNEAQ. This CDR3 contains 14 residues. CDR3 amino acids: CASSATGDQETQYL. DNA of the CDR3: TGTGCCAGCAGCGCCACAGGGGACCAAGAGACCCAGTACCTC.

This clonotype has at least ten counts. The V gene is TRBV6-6, the J gene TRBJ2-7; 10 bases agree with TRBD2. CDR3 length: 16 residues. The V gene's germline CDR1 is MNHNY and CDR2 SVGAGI (reference sequence). V was clipped by 4 bases and J by 0 bases; unmatched bases: 6. The CDR3 bases are TGTGCCAGCAGTTCCGCCGGACTAGCGGCCTCCTACGAGCAGTACTTC. Its protein is CASSSAGLAASYEQYF.

This clonotype was observed many times. It may be a read error: a sequence one base away is much more abundant. The chain combines TRBV6-5 with TRBJ2-7, with 8 nucleotides matching TRBD1. This CDR3 is 15 amino acids long. Germline CDR1 reads MNHEY; CDR2 reads SVGAGI. This chain's CDR3 is CASSHSWTGNNEQYF. CDR3 DNA sequence: TGTGCCAGCAGTCACTCATGGACAGGGAATAACGAGCAGTACTTC.

In this sample, this clonotype is medium-sized. The rearrangement uses TRBV20-1 and TRBJ2-7, with TRBD2 as a possible D gene (5 bases). CDR1 and CDR2 (germline): DFQATT, SNEGSKA (reference sequence). This CDR3 is 14 amino acids long. The V gene lost 0 bases and the J gene lost 3 bases, with 12 bases spanning the gap. DNA for the CDR3: TGCAGTGCTAGAGATGGAAGCGGACGCTACGAGCAGTACTTC. Its protein is CSARDGSGRYEQYF.

By share of the sample, this clonotype is medium-sized. The chain links TRBV29-1 to TRBJ2-7; 11 nucleotides line up with TRBD2. V trimming: 6 bases; J trimming: 1 base; junction bases outside the gene matches: 2. Germline values: CDR1 SQVTM, CDR2 ANQGSEA. The CDR3 runs 13 residues. The DNA of the CDR3 is TGCAGCGTGAGGACTAGCGGGTCCTACGAGCAGTACTTC. Its translation is CSVRTSGSYEQYF.

The table lists this clonotype with many counts. This sequence joins TRBV7-3 and TRBJ2-7, with D hard to call. The CDR3 loop spans 14 amino acids. The germline gives CDR1 SGHTA, CDR2 FQGTGA. Between the trimmed V and J ends, which lost 5 bases and 6 bases, there was a span of 17 bases. DNA of the CDR3: TGTGCCAGCAGCATTCGGCCTGGCCAAGGCGAGCAGTACTTC. Its protein is CASSIRPGQGEQYF.

This clonotype has ten or more counts. V and J are TRBV29-1 and TRBJ2-1; 8 nucleotides line up with TRBD2. The CDR3 has 18 amino acids. In germline, CDR1 is SQVTM, CDR2 ANQGSEA. V shed 3 bases and J 0 bases; nucleotides not matched to a gene: 13. CDR3 amino acids: CSVEASGSSPSSYNEQFF. Here the CDR3 DNA reads TGCAGCGTTGAGGCCAGCGGGAGTTCTCCGAGCTCCTACAATGAGCAGTTCTTC.

In nucleotides, the CDR3 is TGTGCCAGCAGGGCGGGACTAGCGGGAGGCGAGCAGTACTTC. This gives the protein CASRAGLAGGEQYF. This chain connects TRBV7-6 to TRBJ2-7; 15 nucleotides line up with TRBD2. This CDR3 is 14 amino acids long. Per the germline V gene, CDR1 is SGHVS and CDR2 is FNYEAQ. The J segment lost 6 bases and the V segment lost 6 bases, leaving 3 bases of the junction unmatched.